This entry describes one TCR beta chain. This entry is derived from a study of shared clonotypes between healthy human individuals. Whole-study context: The donor pool was made up of two women and three men aged 18 to 49.

Sequencing used immunoSEQ multiplex PCR; TCRdb keeps in-frame clones, though not all of them. The table shows about 2.4 million clones, with approximately 94% occurring only once. This receptor was identified in a man aged 18 to 29 in good health. Sequenced material: naive CD4+ T cells sorted from blood. Noted subset: CD45RA+ positively selected.

The CDR3 sequence: CASAPRGLTDTQYF. The CDR3 DNA sequence: TGTGCCAGCGCTCCAAGAGGGCTCACAGATACGCAGTATTTT. The chain uses TRBV7-2 and TRBJ2-3, with D possibly matching TRBD2 (5 bases). This CDR3 has 14 amino acids. The V and J ends lost 8 bases and 2 bases respectively, with 14 bases between them. Looked up from germline, CDR1 is SGHTA and CDR2 is FQGNSA.